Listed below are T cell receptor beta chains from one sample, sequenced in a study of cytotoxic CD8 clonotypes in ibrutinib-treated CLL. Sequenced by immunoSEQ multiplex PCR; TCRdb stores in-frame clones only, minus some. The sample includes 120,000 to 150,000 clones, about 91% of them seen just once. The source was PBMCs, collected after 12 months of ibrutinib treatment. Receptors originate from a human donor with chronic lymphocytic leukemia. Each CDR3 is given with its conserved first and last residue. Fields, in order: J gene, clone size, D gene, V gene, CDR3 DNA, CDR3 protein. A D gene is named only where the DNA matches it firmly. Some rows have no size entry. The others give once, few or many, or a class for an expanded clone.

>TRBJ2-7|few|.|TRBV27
TGTGCCAGCAGTTTACGTCGACAGAGCGAGCAGTACTTC
CASSLRRQSEQYF
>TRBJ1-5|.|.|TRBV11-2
TGTGCCAGCAGCCTGGGCCTTCAGGGACATAGCAATCAGCCCCAGCATTTT
CASSLGLQGHSNQPQHF
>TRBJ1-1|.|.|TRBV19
TGTGCCAGTAATTGGGACGGACTGAACACTGAAGCTTTCTTT
CASNWDGLNTEAFF
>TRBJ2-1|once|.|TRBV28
TGTGCCAGTTCAACCGGGACCGCCTACAATGAGCAGTTCTTC
CASSTGTAYNEQFF
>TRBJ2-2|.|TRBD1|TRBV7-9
TGTGCCAGCAGCTTAGCACAGGGGGCAGTTGGGGAGCTGTTTTTT
CASSLAQGAVGELFF
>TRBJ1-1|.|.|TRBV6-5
TGTGCCAGCAGTTACCAACTCGGCAGCCACACTGAAGCTTTCTTT
CASSYQLGSHTEAFF
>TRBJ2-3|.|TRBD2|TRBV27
TGTGCCACGACCGGGACTAGCGGAAAAAGCACAGATACGCAGTATTTT
CATTGTSGKSTDTQYF
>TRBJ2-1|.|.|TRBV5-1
TGCGCCAGCACTGAGACTAGCTCCTACAATGAGCAGTTCTTC
CASTETSSYNEQFF
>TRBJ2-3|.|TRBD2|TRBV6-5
TGTGCCAGCAGCCCCGGCGGGGGGCCCGGAGATACGCAGTATTTT
CASSPGGGPGDTQYF
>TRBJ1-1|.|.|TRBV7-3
TGTGCCAGCAGCTCGGGTCCCGGGGGGACTGAAGCTTTCTTT
CASSSGPGGTEAFF
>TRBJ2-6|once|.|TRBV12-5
TGTGCTAGTGGCCCGTCTGGGGCCAACGTCCTGACTTTC
CASGPSGANVLTF
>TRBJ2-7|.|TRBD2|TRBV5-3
TGTGCCAGAAGCTTGGGCGGCAAGCGGGAGTTGTACGAGCAGTACTTC
CARSLGGKRELYEQYF